The 26 T cell receptor beta chains below were found in one sample sequenced in a study of beta chain features in type 1 diabetes. Overall study results and limits: Within each of all four CD4+ subsets, Type 1 diabetes patients had TCRB CDR3s that were moderately but significantly shorter.

These receptors lack a known antigen. cDNA synthesis used the whole RNA isolate, giving expressed TCRB sequences. Generated by immunoSEQ multiplex PCR, the TCRdb table keeps only in-frame clones and is missing some. The sample has around 600,000 clones; around 12% are singletons. Material for sequencing was naive CD4+ T cells from blood. These receptors were obtained from a man aged 25-45 years with type 1 diabetes.

CDR3 in amino acids: CASSYGLAGSTDTQYF. In nucleotides, the CDR3 is TGTGCCAGCAGCTACGGACTAGCGGGTAGCACAGATACGCAGTATTTT. V gene TRBV7-9 combines with J gene TRBJ2-3; 11 bases map to TRBD2. Germline trimming cut 4 bases from V and 0 bases from J; bases unmatched to any gene: 3. The CDR3 extends over 16 amino acids. Germline V lookup: CDR1 SEHNR, CDR2 FQNEAQ (reference sequence). Together with reference TRBV7-9 and TRBJ2-3, the CDR3 gives the full variable domain: DTGVSQNPRHKITKRGQNVTFRCDPISEHNRLYWYRQTLGQGPEFLTYFQNEAQLEKSRLLSDRFSAERPKGSFSTLEIQRTEQGDSAMYLCASSYGLAGSTDTQYFGPGTRLTVL.

The rearrangement joins TRBV30 to TRBJ1-2, with D perhaps TRBD1 (5 bases). Germline CDR1 is GTSNPN and CDR2 is SVGIG (reference sequence). This CDR3 is built from 12 residues. V gave up 0 bases and J gave up 13 bases, with 15 bases separating them. The CDR3 DNA reads as TGTGCCTGGAGTGTACCGGGGGGTTTTGGCACCTTC. It yields the protein CAWSVPGGFGTF.

The chain uses TRBV28 and TRBJ2-7, with D maybe TRBD1 (6 bases). The CDR3 totals 12 residues. The V end lost 7 bases, the J end lost 1 base, and 8 bases lay between the germline ends. The germline gives CDR1 MDHEN, CDR2 SYDVKM. Here the CDR3 reads CASNDRSYEQYF. The CDR3 coding sequence is TGTGCCAGCAACGACAGGTCCTACGAGCAGTACTTC.

This clone was counted only a few times. The rearrangement uses TRBV9 and TRBJ2-7; D not certain. V dropped 0 bases and J dropped 2 bases, with 12 bases sitting between them. The CDR3 has 15 amino acids. Germline loops: CDR1 SGDLS, CDR2 YYNGEE. The CDR3 protein is CASSVDGVLAYEQYF. In nucleotides, the CDR3 is TGTGCCAGCAGCGTAGATGGGGTTTTGGCCTACGAGCAGTACTTC.

This clone was found a few times. CDR3 in amino acids: CASTSEYNEQFF. For the CDR3, the DNA is TGTGCTTCGACTAGCGAATACAATGAGCAGTTCTTC. The V call is TRBV6-6, the J call TRBJ2-1; 8 bases are a match to TRBD2. This CDR3 comprises 12 residues. Germline values: CDR1 MNHNY, CDR2 SVGAGI (reference sequence).

The chain has TRBV4-2 and TRBJ1-2, with D tentatively TRBD1 (5 bases). V was trimmed by 0 bases and J by 7 bases, leaving 9 bases between them. The CDR3 is 13 amino acids. The germline gives CDR1 LGHNA, CDR2 YNFKEQ. This chain's CDR3 is CASSQDPRAGYTF. The CDR3 nucleotides are TGTGCCAGCAGCCAAGATCCCAGGGCTGGCTACACCTTC.

V is TRBV12-5 and J is TRBJ2-7; D unresolved. This CDR3 has 11 amino acids. From germline, CDR1 is LGHNT and CDR2 FRNRAP. Trimming removed 0 bases from V and 5 bases from J, with 2 bases in between. CDR3: CASGLVDEQYF. Here the CDR3 DNA reads TGTGCTAGTGGTTTGGTGGACGAGCAGTACTTC.

This chain joins TRBV5-1 and TRBJ1-4; D gene unclear. This CDR3 has 11 amino acids. Germline V gives CDR1 SGHRS, CDR2 YFSETQ. With 4 bases removed from V and 14 bases from J, the gap between germline ends came to 12 bases. The CDR3 nucleotides are TGCGCCAGCAGCGAAGGCGGTGACCTGTTTTTT. Protein: CASSEGGDLFF.

This clone has only a few counts. This chain links TRBV4-2 with TRBJ1-5; D perhaps matches TRBD1 (6 bases). V lost 0 bases and J 0 bases, leaving 9 bases between the germline ends. The CDR3 has 16 residues. Germline loops: CDR1 LGHNA, CDR2 YNFKEQ. The CDR3 spells CASSQDWDTSNQPQHF. In DNA form, the CDR3 reads TGTGCCAGCAGCCAAGATTGGGACACTAGCAATCAGCCCCAGCATTTT.

The V call is TRBV6-5, the J call TRBJ1-1; 7 nucleotides line up with TRBD1. Germline CDR1 reads MNHEY; CDR2 reads SVGAGI. The CDR3 length is 15 residues. The trim removed 0 bases at V and 4 bases at J, leaving 5 bases unmatched. Here the CDR3 DNA reads TGTGCCAGCAGTTACTCTACTTGGACAGGCACTGAAGCTTTCTTT. It is translated as CASSYSTWTGTEAFF.

The rearrangement uses TRBV5-1 and TRBJ2-7, with D perhaps matching TRBD2 (6 bases). This CDR3 is built from 15 residues. Germline V gene data show CDR1 as SGHRS and CDR2 as YFSETQ. The ends were cut back, 0 bases at V and 3 bases at J, with 13 bases in the middle. The chain's CDR3 is CASSLVTGAIYEQYF. The DNA of the CDR3 is TGCGCCAGCAGCTTGGTAACGGGAGCCATCTACGAGCAGTACTTC.

With regard to this clone: Other DNA sequences in this sample translate to the same CDR3. The V gene is TRBV5-1, the J gene TRBJ2-5; no clear D. CDR1 is SGHRS and CDR2 is YFSETQ in the germline V gene. This CDR3 is built from 11 residues. The V gene lost 4 bases and the J gene lost 2 bases, with 3 bases spanning the gap. The CDR3 loop reads CASSVQETQYF. The CDR3 region has the DNA TGCGCCAGCAGCGTACAAGAGACCCAGTACTTC. The whole variable domain, filled in from reference TRBV5-1 and TRBJ2-5, reads KAGVTQTPRYLIKTRGQQVTLSCSPISGHRSVSWYQQTPGQGLQFLFEYFSETQRNKGNFPGRFSGRQFSNSRSEMNVSTLELGDSALYLCASSVQETQYFGPGTRLLVL.

V and J are TRBV4-1 and TRBJ2-4; D is tentatively TRBD1 or TRBD2 (5 bases each). V lost 0 bases to trimming and J lost 0 bases, with 9 bases between them. The CDR3 is made up of 16 amino acids. Germline CDR1 MGHRA, CDR2 YSYEKL. For the CDR3, the DNA is TGCGCCAGCAGCCAAGAAGGGACGGTAGCCAAAAACATTCAGTACTTC. Amino acids: CASSQEGTVAKNIQYF.

The sample holds a few counts of this clone. The chain combines TRBV5-5 with TRBJ2-6; tentative D call: TRBD2 (5 bases). The CDR3 length is 16 residues. The germline V and J ends were trimmed by 6 bases and 1 base, with 14 bases remaining between them. Germline V gene data show CDR1 as SGHKS and CDR2 as YYEKEE (reference sequence). The CDR3 nucleotides read TGTGCCAGCACCACGGAGGTCGGATCTGGGGCCAACGTCCTGACTTTC. It encodes CASTTEVGSGANVLTF.

The rearrangement uses TRBV2 and TRBJ1-3; D is unresolved. This CDR3 region has 10 residues. From germline, CDR1 is SNHLY and CDR2 FYNNEI. The V end lost 8 bases, the J end lost 4 bases, and 3 bases lay between the germline ends. CDR3 in amino acids: CASQGNTIYF. The CDR3 nucleotides are TGTGCCAGCCAGGGAAACACCATATATTTT.

V gene TRBV11-2 combines with J gene TRBJ2-7, with TRBD1 identical over 7 bases. The length of the CDR3 is 14 residues. The ends lost 2 bases at V and 8 bases at J; junction bases unmatched: 9. Germline V gives CDR1 SGHAT, CDR2 FQNNGV. CDR3 in DNA: TGTGCCAGCAGCTTACCCAGGGGGTTGGGGAAGCAGTACTTC. As protein: CASSLPRGLGKQYF.

The rearrangement uses TRBV30 and TRBJ2-5; the D gene is possibly TRBD2 (6 bases). Trimming took 2 bases from V and 1 from J, leaving 11 bases between them. Germline lookup yields CDR1 GTSNPN and CDR2 SVGIG (reference sequence). This CDR3 spans 14 amino acids. The CDR3 region is CAWSPGGSQETQYF. The CDR3 nucleotides are TGTGCCTGGAGTCCTGGAGGGTCCCAAGAGACCCAGTACTTC.

J is TRBJ2-1 and V is TRBV7-2; TRBD1 aligns across 7 bases. V shed 8 bases and J 2 bases; nucleotides not matched to a gene: 6. Germline V gene data show CDR1 as SGHTA and CDR2 as FQGNSA. The CDR3 has 14 residues. The CDR3 nucleotides read TGTGCCAGCGAAGGGGGCGCTGCCTACAATGAGCAGTTCTTC. It encodes CASEGGAAYNEQFF.

In the case of this clone: Germline is not matched at one junction end, which may reflect a read error. The chain has TRBV7-7 and TRBJ2-3, with 9 bases lining up with TRBD1. In germline, CDR1 is SSHAT, CDR2 FNYEAQ (reference sequence). This CDR3 has 14 amino acids. The CDR3 reads CASSRTGGTDTQYF. CDR3 DNA sequence: TGTGCTAGCAGCCGGACAGGGGGCACAGATACGCAGTATTTT.

This clone was detected only a few times. The V and J genes are TRBV4-3 and TRBJ1-6; 7 positions agree with TRBD1. The V gene end was trimmed by 3 bases and the J gene end by 5 bases; junction bases not matched to a gene: 4. Germline V gene sequence: CDR1 LGHNA, CDR2 YSLEER. This CDR3 is built from 15 residues. In DNA form, the CDR3 reads TGCGCCAGCAGCCATGCCGACAGGGATAATTCACCCCTCCACTTT. Its protein is CASSHADRDNSPLHF.

This clone occurred a few times. The rearrangement links TRBV25-1 to TRBJ1-6; D is ambiguous. Trimming took 1 base from V and 4 from J, leaving 8 bases between them. The CDR3 loop spans 15 amino acids. Per germline, CDR1 MGHDK and CDR2 SYGVNS. CDR3 in DNA: TGTGCCAGCAGTGAATCTCGAGGGTATAATTCACCCCTCCACTTT. Protein: CASSESRGYNSPLHF.

V usage is TRBV5-4 and J usage is TRBJ1-6, with 8 bases aligning to TRBD1. The CDR3 has 15 amino acids. V lost 2 bases, J lost 10 bases, and 8 bases stayed unmatched. CDR1 and CDR2 from the germline V gene are SGHNT and YYREEE (reference sequence). This CDR3 is CASSLEPGGGSPLHF. For the CDR3, the DNA is TGTGCCAGCAGCTTAGAGCCAGGGGGCGGGTCACCCCTCCACTTT.

This CDR3 is CASSLVVRDSGNTIYF. The CDR3 DNA sequence: TGTGCCAGCAGCTTAGTGGTCAGGGACTCTGGAAACACCATATATTTT. The gene calls are TRBV7-2 and TRBJ1-3; D is possibly TRBD1 (5 bases). The CDR3 consists of 16 residues. V lost 1 base, J lost 0 bases, and 10 bases lay in between. Germline-derived CDR1 and CDR2 are SGHTA and FQGNSA.

This clone appeared a few times. J is TRBJ1-6 and V is TRBV28; tentatively, D is TRBD1 (5 bases). The CDR3 covers 14 residues. The germline V and J ends were trimmed by 7 bases and 7 bases, with 14 bases remaining between them. Per the germline V gene, CDR1 is MDHEN and CDR2 is SYDVKM. The CDR3 loop reads CASTTPGYNSPLHF. CDR3 nucleotides: TGTGCCAGCACGACGCCAGGGTACAATTCACCCCTCCACTTT.

The chain employs TRBV25-1 and TRBJ1-3; D unresolved. Per the germline V gene, CDR1 is MGHDK and CDR2 is SYGVNS. The CDR3 covers 12 residues. Trimming cost V 11 bases and J 4 bases, with 12 bases left between them. The CDR3 is CASATVGNTIYF. CDR3 DNA: TGTGCCTCAGCCACAGTCGGAAACACCATATATTTT.

This clone was observed a handful of times. V and J are TRBV20-1 and TRBJ1-2; 7 positions agree with TRBD1. V trimming: 6 bases; J trimming: 4 bases; junction bases outside the gene matches: 2. Looked up from germline, CDR1 is DFQATT and CDR2 is SNEGSKA (reference sequence). The CDR3 runs 11 residues. Written as DNA, the CDR3 is TGCAGTGCCGGACAGGTCTATGGCTACACCTTC. Translated, it gives CSAGQVYGYTF.